This entry is about one T cell receptor beta chain. The data originate from a study of blood T cells in healthy people across ages. CDR3 length: 15 residues. Looked up from germline, CDR1 is KGHSY and CDR2 is FQNENV. The germline V and J ends were trimmed by 2 bases and 0 bases, with 10 bases remaining between them. Then a second PCR, running about 6 to 12 cycles, was carried out with a sample-barcoded 5' primer and a J-beta primer mix. TCRdb analysed the 5' RACE reads with MiXCR anew, one entry per CDR3 protein. This table has about 1,400,000 distinct CDR3 sequences, roughly 64% appearing once. Specimen: blood. This TCR was sampled from a man in his late teens or twenties in good health. The genes are TRBV16 and TRBJ1-2; no clear D gene. The CDR3 sequence: CASSQRGPSNYGYTF. The CDR3 bases are TGTGCCAGCAGCCAACGAGGACCATCTAACTATGGCTACACCTTC.